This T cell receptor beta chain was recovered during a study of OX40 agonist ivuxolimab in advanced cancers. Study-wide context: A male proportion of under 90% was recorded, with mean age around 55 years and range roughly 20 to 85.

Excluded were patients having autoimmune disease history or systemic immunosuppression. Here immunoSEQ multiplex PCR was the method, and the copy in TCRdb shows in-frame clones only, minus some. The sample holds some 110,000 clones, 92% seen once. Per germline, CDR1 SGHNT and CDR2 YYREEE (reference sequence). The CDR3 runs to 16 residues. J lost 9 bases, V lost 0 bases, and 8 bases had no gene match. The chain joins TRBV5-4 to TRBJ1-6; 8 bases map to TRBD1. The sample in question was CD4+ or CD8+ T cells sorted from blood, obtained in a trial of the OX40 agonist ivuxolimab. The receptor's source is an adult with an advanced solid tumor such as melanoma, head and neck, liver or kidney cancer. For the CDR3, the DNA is TGTGCCAGCAGCTTGGGGGACAGGACCGGGGGTTCACCCCTCCACTTT. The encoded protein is CASSLGDRTGGSPLHF. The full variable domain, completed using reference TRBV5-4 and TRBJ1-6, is ETGVTQSPTHLIKTRGQQVTLRCSSQSGHNTVSWYQQALGQGPQFIFQYYREEENGRGNFPPRFSGLQFPNYSSELNVNALELDDSALYLCASSLGDRTGGSPLHFGNGTRLTVT.